This T cell receptor beta chain was sequenced during a study of blood T cell repertoires in COVID-19. Study as a whole: Collection of acute and convalescent COVID-19 samples took place in the United States, Italy and Spain. T cells, B-cell-depleted T cells, or PBMCs provided the cDNA or gDNA that served as material.

Germline CDR1 GTSNPN, CDR2 SVGIG (reference sequence). V was clipped by 3 bases and J by 2 bases; unmatched bases: 2. This CDR3 has 14 amino acids. Clones were read by immunoSEQ multiplex PCR, and TCRdb kept only the in-frame ones, dropping some. The profile covers around 120,000 clones, with almost 90% appearing a single time and 0.7% to 0.9% taken by the ten largest. This chain connects TRBV30 to TRBJ2-3; 10 bases align to TRBD2. Sequenced: peripheral blood. This receptor was obtained from a woman aged 50 to 60 with active or convalescent COVID-19. The CDR3 sequence: CAWRGLAVTDTQYF. CDR3 in DNA: TGTGCCTGGAGAGGACTAGCGGTCACAGATACGCAGTATTTT.